This TCR beta chain was identified in a study of graft-versus-host responses after intestinal transplantation. Study-level information: The recipients all started with anti-thymocyte globulin induction and then took tacrolimus and steroids for 3 to 4 years.

Germline values: CDR1 SGHTA, CDR2 FQGNSA. Trimming at V came to 4 bases and at J to 2 bases, leaving 9 bases not matched to a gene. CDR3 length: 16 amino acids. As to this clone: Its antigen is as yet unknown.

This table comes from immunoSEQ multiplex PCR, and its TCRdb copy is limited to in-frame clones, with some not included. The data contain tens of thousands of clones, 90% to 95% of them singletons. The input for sequencing was unstimulated CD4+ T cells sorted from spleen or lymph node cells, taken before intestinal transplant. This clonotype was obtained from a human donor who received an intestinal transplant. This rearrangement joins TRBV7-2 to TRBJ1-2; 8 positions match TRBD1. The CDR3 coding sequence is TGTGCCAGCAGCTACGACCGTGGACAGGGAAACTATGGCTACACCTTC. Residues: CASSYDRGQGNYGYTF.